The sequence of this T cell receptor (beta chain) was determined in a study of response to subunit inactivated influenza vaccine. Study-level findings and limits: Each seasonal influenza vaccination, the authors suggested, recruits few new T cells.

One entry per CDR3 protein, called by TCRdb with MiXCR from the RT-PCR reads. The top ten hold 10% of the sample, which has roughly 760,000 distinct CDR3 sequences, about 20% seen once. The CDR3 covers 15 residues. Per germline, CDR1 SQVTM and CDR2 ANQGSEA. Trimming took off 0 bases at V and 4 bases at J, with 15 bases between the two ends. This clonotype was detected many times. What it recognizes is unknown. The J gene is TRBJ1-2, the V gene TRBV29-1, with D possibly being TRBD1 (5 bases). The source material was PBMCs from blood, sampled 5 to 6 days after vaccination. This TCR was recovered from a man in his forties or fifties who received an inactivated influenza vaccine. The CDR3 coding sequence is TGCAGCGTTGAAGATCAGGGTAATACGGCCTATGGCTACACCTTC. It codes for CSVEDQGNTAYGYTF.